These 32 T cell receptor beta chains were all obtained from the same sample, sequenced in a study of T-cell reconstitution after alpha-beta-depleted transplantation in children. Unique molecular identifiers were incorporated when the TCRbeta library was constructed. From the PCR reads, TCRdb called clonotypes with MiXCR, one entry per CDR3 protein. The sample holds 900,000 or so distinct CDR3 sequences; 16% are singletons and the top ten take around 5.3%. The material was PBMCs, mostly from graft donor cells, obtained 360 days after TCRalphabeta/CD19-depleted stem cell transplant. These receptors all come from a male patient between 10 and 17 years old who had a stem cell transplant for acute lymphoblastic leukemia, so the T cells may come from the graft donor.

This clonotype was counted ten times or more. The J gene is TRBJ2-5, the V gene TRBV7-2, with D uncertain. Trimming took 4 bases from V and 2 from J, leaving 11 bases between them. Germline CDR1 SGHTA, CDR2 FQGNSA. The CDR3 has 14 residues. CDR3 region: CASSSIGWQETQYF. In nucleotides, the CDR3 is TGTGCCAGCAGCTCAATCGGGTGGCAAGAGACCCAGTACTTC.

V gene TRBV27 combines with J gene TRBJ2-1; D is unclear. With 11 bases removed from V and 8 bases from J, the gap between germline ends came to 22 bases. The germline V gene encodes CDR1 MNHEY and CDR2 SMNVEV (reference sequence). The CDR3 totals 14 residues. The CDR3 loop reads CAGLRGLDQDEQFF. As DNA, the CDR3 is TGTGCCGGCTTACGTGGGCTAGATCAAGATGAGCAGTTCTTC.

This clonotype was counted a few times. V and J are TRBV7-8 and TRBJ2-1; no clear D gene. Germline CDR1 and CDR2: SGHVS and FQNEAQ. The CDR3 has 11 residues. The V and J ends lost 2 bases and 6 bases respectively, with 2 bases between them. This CDR3 reads CASSLPNEQFF. CDR3 sequence (DNA): TGTGCCAGCAGCTTACCCAATGAGCAGTTCTTC.

This clonotype came up a few times. The chain has TRBV20-1 and TRBJ2-3; 7 bases map to TRBD2. This CDR3 spans 12 amino acids. The germline V gene has CDR1 DFQATT and CDR2 SNEGSKA (reference sequence). Losses at the gene ends were 4 bases for V and 7 bases for J; bases not matched to a gene: 5. The CDR3 spells CSATRLANTQYF. DNA for the CDR3: TGCAGTGCTACTCGACTAGCAAATACGCAGTATTTT.

This clonotype was found a few times. The CDR3 is CSARVDSYGYTF. For the CDR3, the DNA is TGCAGTGCTAGAGTGGACAGCTATGGCTACACCTTC. The chain combines TRBV20-1 with TRBJ1-2, with a tentative D call TRBD1 (6 bases). The V and J ends lost 1 base and 4 bases respectively, with 7 bases between them. CDR1 and CDR2 from the germline V gene are DFQATT and SNEGSKA (reference sequence). The CDR3 has 12 amino acids.

J is TRBJ1-6 and V is TRBV7-8; D gene uncertain. Trimming took off 1 base at V and 4 bases at J, with 8 bases between the two ends. CDR3 length: 15 amino acids. CDR1 and CDR2 (germline): SGHVS, FQNEAQ. The CDR3 spells CASSLGRFYNSPLHF. In DNA form, the CDR3 reads TGTGCCAGCAGCTTAGGACGGTTTTATAATTCACCCCTCCACTTT. The variable domain in full, with the rest retrieved from reference TRBV7-8 and TRBJ1-6, is GAGVSQSPRYKVAKRGQDVALRCDPISGHVSLFWYQQALGQGPEFLTYFQNEAQLDKSGLPSDRFFAERPEGSVSTLKIQRTQQEDSAVYLCASSLGRFYNSPLHFGNGTRLTVT.

There are a few counts of this clonotype. The chain combines TRBV5-6 with TRBJ2-7; D possibly corresponds to TRBD2 (6 bases). The CDR3 totals 14 residues. Germline-derived CDR1 and CDR2 are SGHDT and YYEEEE. V lost 7 bases, J lost 9 bases, and 23 bases lay in between. CDR3 nucleotide sequence: TGTGCCAGCCATGACGGAGGGCCATACACCGGGCAGTACTTC. It codes for CASHDGGPYTGQYF.

In its sample, this clonotype was seen a few times. The CDR3 spells CASSQFSGLAVYNEQFF. The CDR3 DNA reads as TGTGCCAGCAGTCAATTTTCGGGACTAGCGGTATACAATGAGCAGTTCTTC. This chain links TRBV12-3 or TRBV12-4 with TRBJ2-1; 11 positions agree with TRBD2. This CDR3 has 17 amino acids. The trim removed 5 bases at V and 4 bases at J, leaving 10 bases unmatched.

This clonotype was observed a few times. V and J are TRBV10-3 and TRBJ2-5; D not resolved. V was pared by 7 bases and J by 5 bases, with 14 bases between. In germline, CDR1 is ENHRY, CDR2 SYGVKD. The CDR3 is 13 amino acids. Here the CDR3 reads CAITEDPNETQYF. The CDR3 nucleotides read TGTGCCATCACCGAAGACCCGAACGAGACCCAGTACTTC.

The sample holds many counts of this clonotype. The chain couples TRBV7-2 to TRBJ2-7, with D possibly TRBD2 on 6 matching bases. Deletions cut 1 base from V and 2 bases from J, with 12 bases between. This CDR3 comprises 15 residues. Germline values: CDR1 SGHTA, CDR2 FQGNSA. The CDR3 region has the DNA TGTGCCAGCAGCTTAGTTCGGGGAGGTCCCTACGAGCAGTACTTC. This translates into CASSLVRGGPYEQYF.

This clonotype was detected many times. The CDR3 region is CASSPGINEQFF. CDR3 nucleotide sequence: TGTGCCAGCAGCCCAGGAATCAATGAGCAGTTCTTC. This chain joins TRBV3-1 and TRBJ2-1; D gene unclear. V was shortened by 4 bases and J by 6 bases, with 7 bases between the two germline ends. This CDR3 spans 12 amino acids. Germline-derived CDR1 and CDR2 are LGHDT and YNNKEL (reference sequence).

In its sample, this clonotype was seen a few times. The CDR3 is CASSYLAGNTYNEQFF. The CDR3 DNA reads TGCGCCAGCAGCTATCTAGCGGGTAATACCTACAATGAGCAGTTCTTC. The chain carries TRBV5-1 and TRBJ2-1; TRBD2 aligns across 8 bases. After removal of 3 bases from V and 2 bases from J, the junction contained 7 bases not matched to a gene. This CDR3 is 16 amino acids long. Germline lookup yields CDR1 SGHRS and CDR2 YFSETQ.

This chain uses TRBV24-1 with TRBJ2-1, with unresolved D. The CDR3 covers 12 residues. Germline CDR1 reads KGHDR; CDR2 reads SFDVKD. Trimming took off 7 bases at V and 2 bases at J, with 5 bases between the two ends. The chain's CDR3 is CATRSPYNEQFF. For the CDR3, the DNA is TGTGCCACCAGGAGTCCCTACAATGAGCAGTTCTTC.

The chain carries TRBV7-2 and TRBJ2-3; 7 bases align to TRBD2. Trimming at V came to 0 bases and at J to 0 bases, leaving 6 bases not matched to a gene. The CDR3 sequence is 17 residues long. Germline V gene sequence: CDR1 SGHTA, CDR2 FQGNSA. CDR3 region: CASSLAPLAASTDTQYF. The CDR3 DNA sequence: TGTGCCAGCAGCTTAGCCCCCCTAGCGGCTAGCACAGATACGCAGTATTTT.

In this sample, this clonotype turned up a few times. The J gene is TRBJ1-2, the V gene TRBV5-1, with 9 nucleotides matching TRBD1. The CDR3 runs 15 residues. CDR1 is SGHRS and CDR2 is YFSETQ in the germline V gene. The V segment lost 4 bases and the J segment 4 bases; nucleotides outside the gene matches: 8. The CDR3 here is CASSTGQGRSYGYTF. The DNA of the CDR3 is TGCGCCAGCAGCACCGGACAGGGGAGATCCTATGGCTACACCTTC.

This chain links TRBV6-2 or TRBV6-3 with TRBJ2-2, with D perhaps assigned TRBD1 or TRBD2 (5 bases each). Trimming cost V 7 bases and J 12 bases, with 18 bases left between them. CDR3 size: 13 residues. The V gene's germline CDR1 is MNHEY and CDR2 SVGEGT. CDR3 in DNA: TGTGCCAGCACTGGGGGTCGGTGGAGGAAGCTGTTTTTT. Translating gives CASTGGRWRKLFF.

A single count supports this clonotype. This chain links TRBV4-1 with TRBJ2-7; D unresolved. Germline CDR1 MGHRA, CDR2 YSYEKL. V was cut by 0 bases and J by 2 bases, with 14 bases left in between. This CDR3 is built from 16 residues. The CDR3 region is CASSQDRPERPYEQYF. The DNA for the CDR3 is TGCGCCAGCAGCCAAGATAGGCCGGAACGCCCCTACGAGCAGTACTTC.

This chain connects TRBV24-1 to TRBJ2-5; 8 bases map to TRBD1. Trimming took 5 bases from V and 0 from J; bases not matched to a gene: 7. The germline V gene has CDR1 KGHDR and CDR2 SFDVKD. The CDR3 is 16 amino acids. The CDR3 loop is CATSVVDRADQETQYF. The DNA of the CDR3 is TGTGCCACCAGTGTCGTGGACAGGGCGGACCAAGAGACCCAGTACTTC.

J is TRBJ2-1 and V is TRBV7-9; D uncertain. This CDR3 is 11 amino acids long. CDR1 and CDR2 from the germline V gene are SEHNR and FQNEAQ (reference sequence). The ends were cut back, 8 bases at V and 5 bases at J, with 7 bases in the middle. The CDR3 region has the DNA TGTGCCAGCCAGCCCAACAATGAGCAGTTCTTC. The encoded protein is CASQPNNEQFF. The whole variable domain, filled in from reference TRBV7-9 and TRBJ2-1, reads DTGVSQNPRHKITKRGQNVTFRCDPISEHNRLYWYRQTLGQGPEFLTYFQNEAQLEKSRLLSDRFSAERPKGSFSTLEIQRTEQGDSAMYLCASQPNNEQFFGPGTRLTVL.

This clonotype showed up just a few times. V usage is TRBV5-1 and J usage is TRBJ2-2; 7 bases agree with TRBD2. The CDR3 is made up of 14 amino acids. Looked up from germline, CDR1 is SGHRS and CDR2 is YFSETQ. After removal of 1 base from V and 10 bases from J, the junction contained 7 bases not matched to a gene. The CDR3: CASSLFPSGEELFF. The CDR3 DNA is TGCGCCAGCAGCTTGTTTCCTAGCGGTGAGGAGCTGTTTTTT.

In its sample, this clonotype was seen a few times. The chain is built from TRBV18 and TRBJ1-6; D may be TRBD1 (5 bases). The CDR3 is made up of 15 amino acids. Germline V gives CDR1 KGHSH, CDR2 LQKENI. The ends were cut back, 4 bases at V and 10 bases at J, with 17 bases in the middle. CDR3 in amino acids: CASSRWDPGKSPLHF. For the CDR3, the DNA is TGTGCCAGCTCACGATGGGACCCGGGGAAATCACCCCTCCACTTT.

V is TRBV5-1 and J is TRBJ2-7, with D possibly TRBD1 on 5 matching bases. The CDR3 consists of 14 residues. Germline assignment: CDR1 SGHRS and CDR2 YFSETQ. The V end lost 2 bases, the J end lost 2 bases, and 11 bases lay between the germline ends. The CDR3 nucleotides read TGCGCCAGCAGCTTAGGGGTAAGGGCCTACGAGCAGTACTTC. Protein sequence: CASSLGVRAYEQYF.

This clonotype was counted at least ten times. The J gene is TRBJ1-5, the V gene TRBV20-1, with D possibly TRBD1 on 5 matching bases. V was clipped by 3 bases and J by 4 bases, with 13 bases between them. This CDR3 region has 14 residues. Germline assignment: CDR1 DFQATT and CDR2 SNEGSKA (reference sequence). This chain's CDR3 is CSASEIRGNQPQHF. The CDR3 nucleotides read TGCAGTGCTAGTGAAATCCGGGGGAATCAGCCCCAGCATTTT.

This clonotype was observed many times. The chain carries TRBV20-1 and TRBJ2-1, with D possibly TRBD2 on 6 matching bases. Germline assignment: CDR1 DFQATT and CDR2 SNEGSKA (reference sequence). V lost 3 bases and J lost 4, with 16 bases in between. The CDR3 is 15 amino acids. This CDR3 reads CSARDREWGYNEQFF. The CDR3 DNA follows: TGCAGTGCTAGGGATCGGGAGTGGGGATACAATGAGCAGTTCTTC.

This clonotype occurred a few times. V gene TRBV12-3 or TRBV12-4 combines with J gene TRBJ1-1, with TRBD1 identical over 9 bases. The CDR3 has 14 amino acids. The V segment lost 6 bases and the J segment 7 bases; nucleotides outside the gene matches: 9. CDR3 sequence: CASRDRGGLSEAFF. The CDR3 nucleotides read TGTGCCAGCAGGGACAGGGGAGGGCTGAGTGAAGCTTTCTTT.

This clonotype has ten or more counts. The genes are TRBV27 and TRBJ1-2, with D unresolved. With 2 bases removed from V and 2 bases from J, the gap between germline ends came to 9 bases. In germline, CDR1 is MNHEY, CDR2 SMNVEV (reference sequence). CDR3 length: 14 amino acids. The CDR3 sequence: CASSLAGPNYGYTF. CDR3 bases: TGTGCCAGCAGTTTAGCAGGCCCGAACTATGGCTACACCTTC.

The J gene is TRBJ2-7, the V gene TRBV4-2; TRBD2 is a possible D gene (5 bases). The CDR3 is 17 amino acids. Looked up from germline, CDR1 is LGHNA and CDR2 is YNFKEQ. Between the trimmed V and J ends, which lost 4 bases and 2 bases, there was a span of 21 bases. CDR3 amino acids: CASSRLPSGSSPYEQYF. CDR3 in DNA: TGTGCCAGCAGCCGCCTCCCTTCGGGAAGTAGTCCCTACGAGCAGTACTTC.

This clonotype was seen a handful of times. The chain joins TRBV6-1 to TRBJ1-1; 7 bases align to TRBD1. V was pared by 5 bases and J by 3 bases, with 12 bases of the junction left unmatched. Germline V gene lookup returns CDR1 MNHNS and CDR2 SASEGT. The CDR3 has 16 residues. CDR3 region: CASSPILGGGDTEAFF. In nucleotides, the CDR3 is TGTGCCAGCAGTCCTATCTTAGGGGGCGGTGACACTGAAGCTTTCTTT.

In its sample, this clonotype was seen many times. This chain's CDR3 is CASSSPFGRAETQYF. CDR3 nucleotides: TGTGCCAGCAGCTCACCTTTCGGGAGAGCAGAGACCCAGTACTTC. The genes are TRBV7-9 and TRBJ2-5, with D perhaps TRBD2 (6 bases). Trimming removed 4 bases at V and 4 bases at J, with 16 bases between. CDR3 size: 15 residues. CDR1 and CDR2 (germline): SEHNR, FQNEAQ (reference sequence).

This clonotype was observed many times. The chain joins TRBV20-1 to TRBJ2-3, with 11 bases lining up with TRBD2. Germline V gene lookup returns CDR1 DFQATT and CDR2 SNEGSKA (reference sequence). The CDR3 has 15 amino acids. Trimming removed 3 bases from V and 0 bases from J; junction bases left unmatched: 2. CDR3 loop: CSARTSGISTDTQYF. The DNA for the CDR3 is TGCAGTGCTAGGACTAGCGGGATTAGCACAGATACGCAGTATTTT.

The gene calls are TRBV7-8 and TRBJ2-5; D unresolved. Germline-derived CDR1 and CDR2 are SGHVS and FQNEAQ. V was clipped by 2 bases and J by 1 base, with 5 bases between them. This CDR3 has 13 residues. The CDR3 region is CASSLFAQETQYF. CDR3 sequence (DNA): TGTGCCAGCAGCTTATTCGCCCAAGAGACCCAGTACTTC.

The chain recombines TRBV11-2 with TRBJ2-3, with 10 bases identical to TRBD2. With V trimmed by 2 bases and J by 0 bases, 11 bases remained unmatched. This CDR3 is 19 amino acids long. From germline, CDR1 is SGHAT and CDR2 FQNNGV. The CDR3 DNA reads as TGTGCCAGCAGCTTAAGGGTCAGAGGGACTAGCGCGAGCACAGATACGCAGTATTTT. Its protein is CASSLRVRGTSASTDTQYF.